The clone carrying this T cell receptor beta chain was recorded a few times. Time point noted: blood at routine non-recurrence follow-up after resection. The data were obtained in a study of spatial heterogeneity in lung cancer. Across the study: The donors comprised about 74 untreated early-stage non-small cell lung cancer patients. The authors sequenced available follow-up PBMC samples, taken a median of approximately 2 years after resection.

Trimming shortened V by 8 bases and J by 9 bases, and 20 bases separated the two germline ends. This CDR3 spans 15 amino acids. Per germline, CDR1 MRHNA and CDR2 SNTAGT. In TCRdb, the 5' RACE reads were re-called with MiXCR into one record per CDR3 protein. The sample yields about 29,000 distinct CDR3 sequences, more than 9% seen once. The sequence derives from a female donor with early-stage non-small cell lung cancer. The specimen was PBMCs, collected at follow-up. V and J are TRBV6-4 and TRBJ1-6, with D possibly being TRBD1 (5 bases). The CDR3: CASPLGGTVGSPLHF. The CDR3 DNA reads TGTGCCAGCCCACTTGGGGGGACCGTCGGTTCACCCCTCCACTTT.